This TCR beta chain was found in a study of blood T cell repertoires in COVID-19. For the study at large: There were acute and convalescent COVID-19 samples, and they came from the United States, Italy and Spain. Sources were T cells, B-cell-depleted T cells, or PBMCs; the material itself was cDNA or gDNA.

Authors' methods: Nucleated cell counts were estimated from reference gene primer amplification. Data came from immunoSEQ multiplex PCR; TCRdb stores just in-frame clones and leaves some out. V and J calls and clone size are as listed in that table; D and trimming were resolved from the DNA. The repertoire has some 340,000 clones, about 85% of them found once; the top ten carry 3% to 4.5%. Input material: peripheral blood. This TCR was sampled from a woman aged 18-30 years with acute or convalescent COVID-19.

CDR3 in DNA: TGTGCCAGCAGTTTATTTGTCAATCCTGGAAACACCATATATTTT. It yields the protein CASSLFVNPGNTIYF. This chain links TRBV28 with TRBJ1-3; unclear D gene. The CDR3 sequence is 15 residues long. In germline, CDR1 is MDHEN, CDR2 SYDVKM. Trimming stripped 1 base from V and 2 bases from J, with 9 bases between.